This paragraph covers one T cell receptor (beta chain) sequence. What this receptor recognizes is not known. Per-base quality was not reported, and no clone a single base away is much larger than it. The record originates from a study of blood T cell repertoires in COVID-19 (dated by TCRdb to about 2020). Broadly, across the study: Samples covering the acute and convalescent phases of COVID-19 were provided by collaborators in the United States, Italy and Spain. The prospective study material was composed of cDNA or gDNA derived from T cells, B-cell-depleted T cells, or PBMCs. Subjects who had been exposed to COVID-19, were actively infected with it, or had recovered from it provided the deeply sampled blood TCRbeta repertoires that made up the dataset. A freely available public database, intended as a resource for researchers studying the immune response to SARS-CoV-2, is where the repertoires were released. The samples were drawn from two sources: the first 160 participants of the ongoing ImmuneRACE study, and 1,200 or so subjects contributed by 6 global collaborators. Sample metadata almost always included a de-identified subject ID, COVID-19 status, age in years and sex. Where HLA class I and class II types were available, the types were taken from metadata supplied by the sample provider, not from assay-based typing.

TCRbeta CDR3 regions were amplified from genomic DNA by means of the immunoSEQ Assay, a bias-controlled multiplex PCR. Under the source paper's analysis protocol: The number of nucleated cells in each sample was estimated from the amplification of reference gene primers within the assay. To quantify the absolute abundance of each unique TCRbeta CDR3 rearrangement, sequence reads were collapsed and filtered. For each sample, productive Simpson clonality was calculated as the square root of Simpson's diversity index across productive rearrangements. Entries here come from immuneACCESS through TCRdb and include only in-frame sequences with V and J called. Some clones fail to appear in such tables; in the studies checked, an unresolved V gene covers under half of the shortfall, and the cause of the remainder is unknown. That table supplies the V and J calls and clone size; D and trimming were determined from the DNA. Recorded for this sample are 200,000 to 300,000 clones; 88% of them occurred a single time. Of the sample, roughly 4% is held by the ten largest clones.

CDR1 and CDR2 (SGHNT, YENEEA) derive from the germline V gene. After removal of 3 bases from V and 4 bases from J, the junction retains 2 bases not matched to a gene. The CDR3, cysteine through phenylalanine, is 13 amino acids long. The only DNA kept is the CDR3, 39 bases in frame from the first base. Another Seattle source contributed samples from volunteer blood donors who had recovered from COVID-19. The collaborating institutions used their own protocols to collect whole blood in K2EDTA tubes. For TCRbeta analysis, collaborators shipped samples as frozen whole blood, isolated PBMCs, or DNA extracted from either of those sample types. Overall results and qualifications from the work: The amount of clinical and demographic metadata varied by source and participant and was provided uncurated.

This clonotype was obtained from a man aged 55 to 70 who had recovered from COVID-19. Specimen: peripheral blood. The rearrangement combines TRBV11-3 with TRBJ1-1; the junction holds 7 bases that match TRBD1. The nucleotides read TGTGCCAGCAGCTTCGCAGGGGGCACTGAAGCTTTCTTT. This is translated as CASSFAGGTEAFF.